A selection of T cell receptor beta chains follows, all from one sample in a study of blood T cells in healthy people across ages. TCRdb processed the 5' RACE reads anew with MiXCR; each CDR3 protein has one entry. The data show over 500,000 distinct CDR3 sequences, under 65% seen once. Sequenced material: blood. These receptors were collected from a woman of 80 years or more in good health. The CDR3 runs from the conserved cysteine through the conserved F or W. The order of the fields is D gene, clone size, J gene, V gene, CDR3 protein, CDR3 DNA. D genes are given only for firm matches. Clone size is given for some rows only: seen once, a few or many times, or a class if the clone is expanded.

D gene: TRBD1
clone size: .
J gene: TRBJ1-2
V gene: TRBV7-2
CDR3 protein: CASSALGAGGIYGYTF
CDR3 DNA: TGTGCCAGCAGCGCCTTAGGGGCAGGGGGCATCTATGGCTACACCTTC

D gene: .
clone size: .
J gene: TRBJ2-1
V gene: TRBV7-3
CDR3 protein: CASSRASDGEQFF
CDR3 DNA: TGTGCCAGCAGCAGGGCCTCAGACGGCGAGCAGTTCTTC

D gene: TRBD1
clone size: .
J gene: TRBJ1-1
V gene: TRBV7-8
CDR3 protein: CASSLGGDSEAFF
CDR3 DNA: TGTGCCAGCAGCTTAGGAGGGGACAGTGAAGCTTTCTTT

D gene: TRBD1
clone size: .
J gene: TRBJ2-1
V gene: TRBV7-6
CDR3 protein: CASSAQTTGGGRNEQFF
CDR3 DNA: TGTGCCAGCAGCGCCCAAACGACAGGGGGTGGGCGCAATGAGCAGTTCTTC

D gene: .
clone size: many
J gene: TRBJ2-1
V gene: TRBV6-5
CDR3 protein: CASSYGGQSSEQFF
CDR3 DNA: TGTGCCAGCAGTTACGGTGGTCAATCCAGTGAGCAGTTCTTC

D gene: .
clone size: .
J gene: TRBJ2-7
V gene: TRBV28
CDR3 protein: CASGPLEQYF
CDR3 DNA: TGTGCCAGCGGGCCTCTCGAGCAGTACTTC

D gene: TRBD1
clone size: once
J gene: TRBJ2-7
V gene: TRBV20-1
CDR3 protein: CSARGQGSYNEQYF
CDR3 DNA: TGCAGTGCTAGGGGACAGGGTTCCTACAATGAGCAGTACTTC

D gene: TRBD2
clone size: few
J gene: TRBJ2-7
V gene: TRBV20-1
CDR3 protein: CSARVGGGSYNEQYF
CDR3 DNA: TGCAGTGCTAGAGTTGGCGGGGGAAGCTACAATGAGCAGTACTTC

D gene: .
clone size: many
J gene: TRBJ2-1
V gene: TRBV7-2
CDR3 protein: CASSRDVNEQFF
CDR3 DNA: TGTGCCAGCAGCCGGGATGTCAATGAGCAGTTCTTC

D gene: .
clone size: few
J gene: TRBJ1-1
V gene: TRBV20-1
CDR3 protein: CSARNRNTEAFF
CDR3 DNA: TGCAGTGCTAGAAACAGGAACACTGAAGCTTTCTTT

D gene: .
clone size: .
J gene: TRBJ1-1
V gene: TRBV7-2
CDR3 protein: CASSPRQRNTEAFF
CDR3 DNA: TGTGCCAGCAGCCCCAGACAGCGGAACACTGAAGCTTTCTTT

D gene: TRBD2
clone size: many
J gene: TRBJ2-1
V gene: TRBV7-2
CDR3 protein: CASSSAAGDRYEQFF
CDR3 DNA: TGTGCCAGCAGCTCCGCGGCGGGAGATCGGTATGAGCAGTTCTTC

D gene: .
clone size: many
J gene: TRBJ1-1
V gene: TRBV5-1
CDR3 protein: CASSETGNTEAFF
CDR3 DNA: TGTGCCAGCAGTGAGACAGGGAACACTGAAGCTTTCTTT

D gene: .
clone size: few
J gene: TRBJ1-2
V gene: TRBV7-9
CDR3 protein: CASSPRGANYGYTF
CDR3 DNA: TGTGCCAGCAGCCCCCGGGGGGCTAACTATGGCTACACCTTC

D gene: .
clone size: .
J gene: TRBJ2-5
V gene: TRBV19
CDR3 protein: CASSITASSETQYF
CDR3 DNA: TGTGCCAGTAGTATTACGGCGTCCTCTGAGACCCAGTACTTC

D gene: .
clone size: many
J gene: TRBJ2-1
V gene: TRBV12-3/TRBV12-4
CDR3 protein: CASSPTSPNEQFF
CDR3 DNA: TGTGCCAGCAGCCCTACTAGCCCCAATGAGCAGTTCTTC

D gene: TRBD2
clone size: .
J gene: TRBJ2-7
V gene: TRBV27
CDR3 protein: CASSFRTSGVSEQYF
CDR3 DNA: TGTGCCAGCAGTTTTCGTACTAGCGGGGTAAGCGAGCAGTACTTC

D gene: .
clone size: few
J gene: TRBJ2-2
V gene: TRBV10-3
CDR3 protein: CAISDSRMNTGELFF
CDR3 DNA: TGTGCCATCAGTGATAGCAGGATGAACACCGGGGAGCTGTTTTTT

D gene: TRBD1
clone size: .
J gene: TRBJ1-2
V gene: TRBV11-1
CDR3 protein: CASSLAGQRGYTF
CDR3 DNA: TGTGCCAGCAGCTTAGCGGGACAGCGGGGCTACACCTTC

D gene: .
clone size: few
J gene: TRBJ2-7
V gene: TRBV7-3
CDR3 protein: CASSFQPQTREPYEQYF
CDR3 DNA: TGTGCCAGCAGCTTCCAACCACAAACGCGGGAACCCTACGAGCAGTACTTC

D gene: .
clone size: .
J gene: TRBJ2-3
V gene: TRBV18
CDR3 protein: CASSPFRALNTQYF
CDR3 DNA: TGTGCCAGCTCACCATTCAGAGCCTTAAATACGCAGTATTTT

D gene: .
clone size: many
J gene: TRBJ2-7
V gene: TRBV6-1
CDR3 protein: CASSPSGLDNTMEQYF
CDR3 DNA: TGTGCCAGCAGCCCTTCAGGGTTGGATAATACAATGGAGCAGTACTTC

D gene: TRBD1
clone size: many
J gene: TRBJ2-5
V gene: TRBV12-3/TRBV12-4
CDR3 protein: CASSLILWTGHPQETQYF
CDR3 DNA: TGTGCCAGCAGTTTGATCTTGTGGACAGGGCACCCACAAGAGACCCAGTACTTC